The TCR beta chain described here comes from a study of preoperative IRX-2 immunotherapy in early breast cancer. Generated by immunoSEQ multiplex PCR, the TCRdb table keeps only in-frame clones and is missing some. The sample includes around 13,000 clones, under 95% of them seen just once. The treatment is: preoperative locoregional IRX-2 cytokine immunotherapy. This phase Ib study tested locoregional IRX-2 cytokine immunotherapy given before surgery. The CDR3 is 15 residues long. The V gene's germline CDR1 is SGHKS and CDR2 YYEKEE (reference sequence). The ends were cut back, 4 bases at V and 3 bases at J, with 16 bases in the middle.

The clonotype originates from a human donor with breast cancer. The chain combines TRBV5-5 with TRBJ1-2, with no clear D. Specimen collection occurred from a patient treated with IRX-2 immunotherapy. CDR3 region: CASSRAATLDYGYTF. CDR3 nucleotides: TGTGCCAGCAGCCGGGCGGCGACTTTAGACTATGGCTACACCTTC.